This T cell receptor (beta chain) was sequenced during a study of blood T cell repertoires in COVID-19. About the study: COVID-19 samples from acute and convalescent phases originated in the United States, Italy and Spain. PBMCs, B-cell-depleted T cells, or T cells were the source of the cDNA or gDNA that made up the material.

The Seattle site enrolled patients during active infection and followed them longitudinally. Original handling: Counts of nucleated cells, estimated from reference gene primer amplification, were obtained. Sequenced by immunoSEQ multiplex PCR; TCRdb stores in-frame clones only, minus some. Clonal size and the V and J genes are those of that table, whereas D and trimming came from the DNA. The sample yields some 170,000 clones, roughly 80% seen once. The germline gives CDR1 SGHAT, CDR2 FQNNGV. CDR3 length equals 15 residues. V dropped 2 bases and J dropped 4; count of bases not matched to a gene: 8. What was sequenced was peripheral blood. The sequence was obtained from a woman between 40 and 55 years old with COVID-19, enrolled during active disease. The chain links TRBV11-2 to TRBJ2-7, with 7 bases matching TRBD1. CDR3 coding DNA: TGTGCCAGCAGCTTACAGGGACAGTTGATATACGAGCAGTACTTC. This gives the protein CASSLQGQLIYEQYF.